One and the same sample provided the 14 T cell receptor beta chains below, sequenced in a study of T cell changes during pregnancy in multiple sclerosis (dated by TCRdb to the late 2010s). The library was produced with the immunoSEQ multiplex PCR assay. This is the immuneACCESS table as TCRdb keeps it, with only in-frame sequences that have V and J called. A part of the clones is gone; compared with another copy, unresolved V genes explain less than half, and the rest is unexplained. Here the sample has over 35,000 clones; about 89% occur a single time. The ten largest clonotypes hold around 0.48% of the sample. The material sequenced was CD4+ T cells from peripheral blood mononuclear cells, taken in the third trimester of pregnancy. The origin of the receptors is a female donor in good health, enrolled as a control in a pregnancy study.

V gene TRBV5-5 combines with J gene TRBJ2-3; D ambiguous. The CDR3 has 14 residues. From germline, CDR1 is SGHKS and CDR2 YYEKEE (reference sequence). The germline V and J ends were trimmed by 0 bases and 3 bases, with 8 bases remaining between them. Here the CDR3 reads CASSLVTLTDTQYF. The CDR3 nucleotides read TGTGCCAGCAGCTTGGTGACTTTGACAGATACGCAGTATTTT.

This chain uses TRBV27 with TRBJ1-2; 7 nucleotides agree with TRBD1. Germline V lookup: CDR1 MNHEY, CDR2 SMNVEV (reference sequence). With 6 bases clipped from V and 11 bases from J, the junction kept 15 bases outside the gene matches. The CDR3 is 14 residues long. The chain's CDR3 is CASRPSGTARGYTF. DNA of the CDR3: TGTGCCAGCAGACCCTCCGGGACAGCCCGAGGGTACACCTTC.

This chain joins TRBV7-8 and TRBJ1-3; D unresolved. The V and J ends lost 1 base and 3 bases respectively, with 7 bases between them. Germline-derived CDR1 and CDR2 are SGHVS and FQNEAQ. CDR3 length equals 14 residues. DNA of the CDR3: TGTGCCAGCAGCTTAGAACTGTATGGAAACACCATATATTTT. Its protein product is CASSLELYGNTIYF.

CDR3: CASSQASGTGGRYEQYF. The CDR3 DNA reads as TGTGCCAGCAGTCAAGCATCAGGGACAGGGGGTAGATACGAGCAGTACTTC. The chain is built from TRBV28 and TRBJ2-7, with 11 bases aligning to TRBD1. J lost 4 bases, V lost 5 bases, and 13 bases had no gene match. Looked up from germline, CDR1 is MDHEN and CDR2 is SYDVKM. The CDR3 is 17 amino acids.

The chain joins TRBV30 to TRBJ1-2; tentative D call: TRBD1 (6 bases). The germline V gene encodes CDR1 GTSNPN and CDR2 SVGIG (reference sequence). This CDR3 is built from 12 residues. V was pared by 2 bases and J by 7 bases, with 11 bases between. The CDR3 spells CAWSQGGLGYTF. The CDR3 DNA sequence: TGTGCCTGGAGTCAAGGGGGTCTTGGCTACACCTTC.

This clone is a singleton in its sample. The chain couples TRBV5-1 to TRBJ2-7; 7 bases align to TRBD2. The V segment lost 0 bases and the J segment 7 bases; nucleotides outside the gene matches: 10. The CDR3 covers 15 residues. The germline CDR1 and CDR2 sequences are SGHRS and YFSETQ. The DNA of the CDR3 is TGCGCCAGCAGCTTGGCCGGCGGGAGATTTGAAGAGCAGTACTTC. Its protein is CASSLAGGRFEEQYF.

This chain links TRBV19 with TRBJ2-1, with TRBD2 matching 9 bases. Losses at the gene ends were 3 bases for V and 5 bases for J; bases not matched to a gene: 23. In germline, CDR1 is LNHDA, CDR2 SQIVND (reference sequence). The CDR3 sequence is 21 residues long. The CDR3 sequence: CASSIRGPGTSRYGPDNEQFF. DNA of the CDR3: TGTGCCAGTAGTATCAGGGGCCCGGGGACTAGCCGATACGGGCCCGACAATGAGCAGTTCTTC.

This clone was picked up one time. In DNA form, the CDR3 reads TGCGCCAGCAGCCAAGAATTCGCTAGCCCGAATGAGCAGTTCTTC. Protein product: CASSQEFASPNEQFF. The rearrangement joins TRBV4-3 to TRBJ2-1, with D maybe TRBD2 (5 bases). The CDR3 is 15 residues long. V was shortened by 0 bases and J by 7 bases, with 13 bases between the two germline ends. Germline V gives CDR1 LGHNA, CDR2 YSLEER.

Only one count was recorded for this clone. The CDR3 DNA reads TGTGCCAGCAGTTACTCAAACCCACAGAACTATGGCTACACCTTC. This encodes CASSYSNPQNYGYTF. The chain is built from TRBV6-5 and TRBJ1-2, with D unclear. This CDR3 comprises 15 residues. In germline, CDR1 is MNHEY, CDR2 SVGAGI. V was cut by 0 bases and J by 2 bases, with 10 bases left in between.

The J gene is TRBJ1-1, the V gene TRBV9, with a possible D match to TRBD1 (6 bases). V lost 5 bases to trimming and J lost 4 bases, with 15 bases between them. The germline V gene has CDR1 SGDLS and CDR2 YYNGEE. This CDR3 comprises 14 residues. The CDR3 sequence is CASSRWGGATEAFF. Here the CDR3 DNA reads TGTGCCAGCAGTCGATGGGGGGGCGCCACTGAAGCTTTCTTT.

The V gene is TRBV18, the J gene TRBJ2-7; tentative D call: TRBD2 (6 bases). The germline gives CDR1 KGHSH, CDR2 LQKENI. The CDR3 has 13 residues. The V and J ends lost 10 bases and 0 bases respectively, with 13 bases between them. The CDR3 loop reads CATHTSSSYEQYF. The CDR3 coding sequence is TGTGCCACCCATACTAGCTCCTCCTACGAGCAGTACTTC.

The chain links TRBV2 to TRBJ2-7; D is possibly TRBD1 (6 bases). There are 14 residues in the CDR3. Looked up from germline, CDR1 is SNHLY and CDR2 is FYNNEI. V lost 8 bases and J lost 0, with 14 bases in between. DNA of the CDR3: TGTGCCAGCGGGGGCCCGCCAGGCTCCTACGAGCAGTACTTC. This sequence encodes CASGGPPGSYEQYF.

The chain recombines TRBV5-8 with TRBJ1-2; a possible D gene is TRBD1 (5 bases). The germline V gene has CDR1 SGHTS and CDR2 YDEGEE. The V end lost 0 bases, the J end lost 5 bases, and 11 bases lay between the germline ends. The CDR3 is 14 amino acids. CDR3 DNA: TGTGCCAGCAGCTTGGGACAGCAGCTATATGGCTACACCTTC. Its translation is CASSLGQQLYGYTF.

V gene TRBV9 combines with J gene TRBJ2-1; 8 bases fit TRBD1. The V segment lost 3 bases and the J segment 0 bases; nucleotides outside the gene matches: 5. There are 16 residues in the CDR3. Germline CDR1 and CDR2: SGDLS and YYNGEE. The CDR3 spells CASSEGQGSSYNEQFF. The CDR3 DNA reads TGTGCCAGCAGCGAAGGACAGGGTAGCTCCTACAATGAGCAGTTCTTC.